Only one count was recorded for the clone carrying this T cell receptor (beta chain). Its specificity is unknown. This CDR3 has 15 residues. Germline V gives CDR1 SGHNT, CDR2 YYREEE (reference sequence). V shed 5 bases, J shed 2 bases, and the junction held 8 bases outside the gene matches. This sample stems from a study of cytomegalovirus exposure and HLA in healthy donors. The wider study: In a later analysis, the roughly 110 validation repertoires were reported to have used the same platform as the approximately 700 first-cohort repertoires. Overall study results and limits: In a later analysis, first-cohort TCR clusters were found to tend to co-occur in the roughly 120 validation repertoires.

Measured with immunoSEQ multiplex PCR; TCRdb has only the in-frame clones, and not every one. The profile covers fewer than 400,000 clones, with approximately 85% appearing a single time and around 0.96% taken by the ten largest. The V gene is TRBV5-4, the J gene TRBJ2-3; 7 bases are a match to TRBD1. This sequence originates from a man aged 30 to 39 in good health and CMV-seronegative. Sequencing used PBMCs. The CDR3 loop is CASSESGGTTDTQYF. The CDR3 region has the DNA TGTGCCAGCAGTGAGTCAGGGGGAACCACAGATACGCAGTATTTT. Full variable domain (remainder filled in from reference TRBV5-4 and TRBJ2-3): ETGVTQSPTHLIKTRGQQVTLRCSSQSGHNTVSWYQQALGQGPQFIFQYYREEENGRGNFPPRFSGLQFPNYSSELNVNALELDDSALYLCASSESGGTTDTQYFGPGTRLTVL.